A selection of T cell receptor beta chains follows, all from one sample in a study of shared clonotypes between healthy human individuals. The method was immunoSEQ multiplex PCR; TCRdb's version includes in-frame clones alone and lacks a portion of them. The sample has about 1 million clones; around 76% are singletons. The sequencing sample was made of memory CD4+ T cells sorted from blood. Every receptor here comes from a man in his late teens or twenties in good health. Both conserved end residues are part of each CDR3. Each record gives: clone size, D gene, J gene, CDR3 length, V gene, CDR3 protein, CDR3 DNA. The D gene is left open where the match is weak. Clone size, where shown, is once, few, many, or a class for clones that have expanded.

-,-,TRBJ1-5,13,TRBV4-1,CASSHGTNQPQHF,TGCGCCAGCAGCCATGGAACAAATCAGCCCCAGCATTTT
-,-,TRBJ1-2,13,TRBV10-1,CASSESHSYGYTF,TGCGCCAGCAGTGAGTCTCACAGCTATGGCTACACCTTC
-,TRBD1,TRBJ1-3,14,TRBV7-2,CASSSGGSGNTIYF,TGTGCCAGCAGCTCAGGGGGCTCTGGAAACACCATATATTTT
-,-,TRBJ1-5,12,TRBV19,CASSIYDQPQHF,TGTGCCAGTAGTATTTACGATCAGCCCCAGCATTTT
-,-,TRBJ2-3,15,TRBV5-4,CASSPAPLDTDTQYF,TGTGCCAGCAGCCCGGCTCCTCTGGACACAGATACGCAGTATTTT
once,-,TRBJ2-5,12,TRBV11-2,CASRDPGETQYF,TGTGCCAGCAGGGACCCCGGGGAGACCCAGTACTTC
-,TRBD1,TRBJ1-5,13,TRBV7-9,CASSPTGDQPQHF,TGTGCCAGCAGCCCAACAGGGGATCAGCCCCAGCATTTT
-,TRBD1,TRBJ1-5,15,TRBV6-5,CASSKQGTVNQPQHF,TGTGCCAGCAGTAAACAGGGGACGGTAAATCAGCCCCAGCATTTT
once,-,TRBJ2-7,13,TRBV4-1,CASSQDWVEQQYF,TGCGCCAGCAGCCAAGATTGGGTCGAGCAGCAGTACTTC
-,-,TRBJ2-7,13,TRBV30,CAWSVPPAYEQYF,TGTGCCTGGAGTGTACCCCCCGCCTACGAGCAGTACTTC
-,TRBD1,TRBJ2-7,14,TRBV7-2,CASLPGQGSAEQYF,TGTGCCAGCCTCCCGGGACAGGGTTCCGCGGAGCAGTACTTC
-,-,TRBJ2-1,11,TRBV20-1,CSAEQYNEQFF,TGCAGTGCCGAACAGTACAATGAGCAGTTCTTC
-,-,TRBJ2-3,16,TRBV4-1,CASSQVSQGSTDTQYF,TGCGCCAGCAGCCAAGTATCGCAGGGAAGCACAGATACGCAGTATTTT
-,-,TRBJ1-3,15,TRBV19,CASSSAGFSGNTIYF,TGTGCCAGTAGTTCCGCGGGGTTCTCTGGAAACACCATATATTTT
-,-,TRBJ2-7,14,TRBV29-1,CSSQTMGGRYEQYF,TGCAGCTCCCAGACAATGGGGGGTCGCTACGAGCAGTACTTC
-,TRBD2,TRBJ2-3,14,TRBV9,CASTDGGSTDTQYF,TGTGCCAGCACCGACGGGGGGAGCACAGATACGCAGTATTTT
-,TRBD2,TRBJ2-7,15,TRBV6-8,CASSYDSSGSYEQYF,TGTGCCAGCAGTTACGACTCTAGCGGAAGCTACGAGCAGTACTTC
few,TRBD1,TRBJ1-5,16,TRBV28,CASSSLTGASNEPQHF,TGTGCCAGCAGTTCCCTCACAGGGGCCTCGAATGAGCCCCAGCATTTT
-,-,TRBJ2-7,12,TRBV14,CASSWGRNERYF,TGTGCCAGCAGCTGGGGTAGAAACGAGCGGTACTTC
-,TRBD1,TRBJ1-4,17,TRBV15,CATSDRGVTATNEKLFF,TGTGCCACCAGCGACAGGGGGGTTACAGCAACTAATGAAAAACTGTTTTTT
-,TRBD2,TRBJ2-1,18,TRBV4-2,CASSYRAAVAGGINEQFF,TGTGCCAGCAGCTACCGAGCAGCAGTTGCGGGAGGAATCAATGAGCAGTTCTTC
-,TRBD1,TRBJ1-2,16,TRBV11-2,CASSQGGQGMHYGYTF,TGTGCCAGCAGCCAAGGCGGACAGGGGATGCACTATGGCTACACCTTC
-,-,TRBJ1-2,13,TRBV19,CASSRTVDYGYTF,TGTGCCAGTAGTCGGACAGTCGATTATGGCTACACCTTC
-,-,TRBJ2-3,16,TRBV2,CASILLGGLRTDTQYF,TGTGCCAGCATCCTTCTAGGGGGGCTACGCACAGATACGCAGTATTTT
-,-,TRBJ1-6,15,TRBV7-2,CASSPIIGTNSPLHF,TGTGCCAGCAGCCCCATTATAGGAACTAATTCACCCCTCCACTTT
-,-,TRBJ1-6,15,TRBV4-1,CASSQGTDGNSPLHF,TGCGCCAGCAGCCAGGGGACGGACGGGAATTCACCCCTCCACTTT
-,-,TRBJ2-7,13,TRBV10-1,CASSVRLDGEQYF,TGCGCCAGCAGTGTAAGGCTAGACGGCGAGCAGTACTTC
few,-,TRBJ1-6,13,TRBV15,CATSRGQNSPLHF,TGTGCCACCAGCAGAGGTCAGAATTCACCCCTCCACTTT
-,TRBD1,TRBJ2-5,15,TRBV4-3,CASSQAGNRGETQYF,TGCGCCAGCAGCCAAGCGGGGAACAGGGGAGAGACCCAGTACTTC
-,TRBD1,TRBJ2-2,15,TRBV6-5,CASSSGTVNTGELFF,TGTGCCAGCAGTTCCGGGACAGTGAACACCGGGGAGCTGTTTTTT
-,TRBD1,TRBJ1-2,14,TRBV28,CASSVPTRGYGYTF,TGTGCCAGCAGTGTCCCCACCAGGGGGTATGGCTACACCTTC
-,-,TRBJ2-3,12,TRBV10-2,CASSRVSDTQYF,TGCGCCAGCAGCCGGGTTTCGGATACGCAGTATTTT
-,-,TRBJ2-7,12,TRBV30,CASRDSHFEQYF,TGTGCCAGCCGGGACTCCCATTTCGAGCAGTACTTC
-,TRBD1,TRBJ2-5,12,TRBV6-5,CASSRTTGAQYF,TGTGCCAGCAGCCGGACGACAGGGGCCCAGTACTTC
-,-,TRBJ2-3,14,TRBV4-2,CASSQELLRDTQYF,TGTGCCAGCAGCCAAGAGCTCCTCCGAGATACGCAGTATTTT
-,TRBD1,TRBJ2-7,14,TRBV13,CASSPWDRVYEQYF,TGTGCCAGCAGCCCCTGGGACAGGGTCTACGAGCAGTACTTC
-,TRBD1,TRBJ1-2,19,TRBV5-6,CASSLVPQGASGVDYGYTF,TGTGCCAGCAGTCTTGTTCCACAGGGGGCGTCCGGGGTCGACTATGGCTACACCTTC
-,TRBD2,TRBJ2-7,16,TRBV6-5,CASSYLASGSPYEQYF,TGTGCCAGCAGTTACCTGGCTAGCGGAAGCCCCTACGAGCAGTACTTC
-,-,TRBJ1-5,13,TRBV29-1,CSVAEAFNQPQHF,TGCAGCGTTGCCGAGGCGTTCAACCAGCCCCAGCATTTT
-,-,TRBJ2-5,13,TRBV18,CASHRGPGETQYF,TGTGCCAGCCACCGGGGGCCTGGTGAGACCCAGTACTTC
-,TRBD1,TRBJ1-5,16,TRBV6-5,CASSYSGQGNNQPQHF,TGTGCCAGCAGTTACTCTGGACAGGGGAATAATCAGCCCCAGCATTTT
-,TRBD1,TRBJ2-7,14,TRBV7-8,CASSPGTGVHEQYF,TGTGCCAGCAGCCCGGGGACAGGGGTCCACGAGCAGTACTTC
-,-,TRBJ2-7,16,TRBV7-6,CASSFKVAASTYEQYF,TGTGCCAGCAGTTTTAAGGTTGCAGCCTCTACCTACGAGCAGTACTTC
-,-,TRBJ2-7,11,TRBV7-8,CASSPLNEQYF,TGTGCCAGCAGCCCTTTAAACGAGCAGTACTTC
-,-,TRBJ2-7,13,TRBV2,CASSRVRAYEQYF,TGTGCCAGCAGTCGCGTCCGGGCCTACGAGCAGTACTTC
-,TRBD2,TRBJ2-5,16,TRBV13,CASSVGTSGGGETQYF,TGTGCCAGCAGCGTAGGGACTAGCGGGGGGGGAGAGACCCAGTACTTC
-,-,TRBJ2-7,14,TRBV27,CASSFAPLPGEQYF,TGTGCCAGCAGTTTTGCACCGCTACCCGGCGAGCAGTACTTC
-,-,TRBJ2-3,9,TRBV10-3,CQGGDTQYF,TGTCAGGGTGGCGATACGCAGTATTTT
few,-,TRBJ1-1,12,TRBV27,CASSSGYTEAFF,TGTGCCAGCAGTTCCGGTTACACTGAAGCTTTCTTT
-,TRBD1,TRBJ2-7,15,TRBV5-4,CASSPETGVDYEQYF,TGTGCCAGCAGCCCCGAGACAGGGGTGGACTACGAGCAGTACTTC
-,TRBD1,TRBJ2-7,15,TRBV28,CASSPTGGLSYEQYF,TGTGCCAGCAGTCCGACAGGGGGGCTCTCCTACGAGCAGTACTTC
few,-,TRBJ2-2,14,TRBV19,CASRSAGDTGELFF,TGTGCCAGTAGGTCCGCAGGGGACACCGGGGAGCTGTTTTTT
few,-,TRBJ1-5,13,TRBV5-1,CASSLAPDQPQHF,TGCGCCAGCAGCTTGGCCCCTGATCAGCCCCAGCATTTT
once,-,TRBJ1-5,16,TRBV4-1,CASSQGMGGGNQPQHF,TGCGCCAGCAGCCAAGGGATGGGGGGGGGCAATCAGCCCCAGCATTTT
many,TRBD1,TRBJ1-5,15,TRBV6-1,CASGRGTGISQPQHF,TGTGCCAGCGGCCGCGGGACAGGGATTAGTCAGCCCCAGCATTTT
-,-,TRBJ2-1,16,TRBV7-8,CASSSGERSSYNEQFF,TGTGCCAGCAGCTCGGGGGAGCGGAGCTCCTACAATGAGCAGTTCTTC
-,TRBD1,TRBJ1-2,16,TRBV4-2,CASSQDTTGTGGGYTF,TGTGCCAGCAGCCAAGATACTACCGGGACAGGGGGCGGCTACACCTTC
few,-,TRBJ2-7,13,TRBV28,CAGSGTQTYEQYF,TGTGCCGGATCAGGGACCCAGACTTACGAGCAGTACTTC
-,TRBD2,TRBJ2-1,17,TRBV5-6,CASSLFAGGVIYNEQFF,TGTGCCAGCAGCTTGTTTGCGGGGGGAGTCATATACAATGAGCAGTTCTTC
many,-,TRBJ2-7,13,TRBV27,CASARFDNYEQYF,TGTGCCAGTGCCCGTTTTGATAACTACGAGCAGTACTTC